This is a list of T cell receptor beta chains from one sample in a study of blood T cell repertoires in COVID-19. Repertoires were generated with immunoSEQ multiplex PCR, while TCRdb's copy carries only in-frame clones and drops some. This table has approximately 200,000 clones, more than 80% appearing once. Sequenced: PBMCs or T cells enriched from blood (not recorded which). The receptor source for this set is a man aged 25-45 years who had recovered from COVID-19. Each CDR3 is given with its conserved first and last residue.

v_call cdr3_aa
TRBV4-2 CASSQEKGANYEQYF
TRBV5-1 CASSLAGQGGTDTQYF
TRBV19 CASSPDSRGVNGYTF
TRBV30 CAWSVGKDRGPYEQYF
TRBV6-5 CASNGVGNTIYF
TRBV9 CASSPETGGHTEAFF
TRBV6-5 CASRQYRVANYGYTF
TRBV29-1 CSVENFIYEMDTEAFF
TRBV5-1 CASSLAVQGADTQYF
TRBV6-4 CASFFRGRNTEAFF
TRBV27 CASRTRDRRRPRSYEQYF
TRBV15 CATSRDAQGYEQYF
TRBV30 CACGIAKLRGRLANYGYTF
TRBV7-6 CASSLGASGGFQETQYF
TRBV20-1 CSASSLGGYEQYF
TRBV5-4 CASSPPGVGRKYYEQYF
TRBV28 CASNFGGGLNYEQYF
TRBV29-1 CSVAPTTSYNEQFF
TRBV6-5 CASRPQGATNEKLFF
TRBV7-8 CASSRSGAYTEAFF
TRBV19 CASSRDSHDQKSGTEAFF
TRBV21-1 CASSKWTGSHYGYTF
TRBV5-1 CASSLGPPGNSPLHF
TRBV9 CASSPRPTGGNIQYF
TRBV15 CATSRDRFAGISGANVLTF
TRBV6-2/TRBV6-3 CASSFSSESYEQYF
TRBV4-3 CASSQEVWTVGTGELFF
TRBV6-5 CASSYKGQGKNTEAFF
TRBV18 CASSTGQVEGYGYTF
TRBV27 CASSLRRLAGGRDTQYF
TRBV6-4 CASSPGTSGEDEQFF
TRBV11-3 CASSPRPGTGGAETQYF
TRBV30 CAWSGRTRGPYNEQFF
TRBV7-9 CASSSPTGTQYYEQYF
TRBV6-5 CASSYGQGKEFF
TRBV3-1/TRBV3-2 CASSHGLGLGYEQYF
TRBV4-1 CASSQPTGGSGNTIYF
TRBV5-1 CASSSAGGLKSYNEQFF
TRBV6-5 CASSQTSGSHEQYF
TRBV4-3 CASSPDRANYGYTF
TRBV27 CASSLYIPKRLAPKLGRTDTQYF
TRBV27 CASSPLVFPVLAGNSYEQYF
TRBV28 CASRHYEQYF
TRBV5-5 CASSLGAGDTEAFF
TRBV7-8 CASSPLLGFRDNEQFF